This T cell receptor beta chain comes out of a study of T-cell memory formation after mild COVID-19. Study context: Among the donors, TCR clusters were largely specific to each donor. Study findings and constraints: Most CD4+ clones that shrank were in CM and EM, while CD8+ ones turned up in EMRA. Nothing confirmed that second-wave clones peaking on day 37 were specific for SARS-CoV-2.

TCRdb itself ran the 5' RACE reads through MiXCR, one entry per CDR3 protein. The data show under 700,000 distinct CDR3 sequences, with about 20% seen just once and under 15% held by the top ten. The CDR3 is 14 residues long. The germline V gene encodes CDR1 SGHRS and CDR2 YFSETQ. Deletions cut 2 bases from V and 6 bases from J, with 14 bases between. This clonotype was recorded a few times. Antigen specificity is unknown. This chain connects TRBV5-1 to TRBJ1-2; D may be TRBD1 (6 bases). This clonotype was obtained from an adult woman who had mild COVID-19 (a few samples of this study predate the infection). Cell type and time point are not known. Source material: PBMCs or a T cell subset sorted from them (not recorded which). CDR3 sequence: CASSLTGSEHGYTF. CDR3 DNA: TGCGCCAGCAGCTTAACAGGGAGTGAACATGGCTACACCTTC.